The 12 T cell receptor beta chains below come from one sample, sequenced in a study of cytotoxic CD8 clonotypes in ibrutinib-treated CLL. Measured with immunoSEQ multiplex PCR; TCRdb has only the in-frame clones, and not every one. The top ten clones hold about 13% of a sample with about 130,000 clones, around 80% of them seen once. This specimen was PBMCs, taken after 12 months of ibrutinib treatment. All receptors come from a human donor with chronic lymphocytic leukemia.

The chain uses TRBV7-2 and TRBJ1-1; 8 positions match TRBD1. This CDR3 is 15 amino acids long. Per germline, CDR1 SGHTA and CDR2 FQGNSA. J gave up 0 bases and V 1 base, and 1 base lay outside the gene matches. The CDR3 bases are TGTGCCAGCAGCTTAGAACAGGGGGTGAACACTGAAGCTTTCTTT. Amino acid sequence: CASSLEQGVNTEAFF.

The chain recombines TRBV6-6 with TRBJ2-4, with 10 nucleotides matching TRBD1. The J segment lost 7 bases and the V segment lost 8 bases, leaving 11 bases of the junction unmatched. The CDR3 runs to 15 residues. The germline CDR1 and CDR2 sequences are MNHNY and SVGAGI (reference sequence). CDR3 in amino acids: CASRTGTGVFNIQYF. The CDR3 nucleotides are TGTGCCAGCCGTACCGGGACAGGGGTGTTTAACATTCAGTACTTC.

CDR3 residues: CVRSKGSGREGKTQYF. The CDR3 nucleotides read TGTGTCAGAAGCAAAGGTAGCGGGAGGGAGGGGAAGACCCAGTACTTC. This rearrangement joins TRBV7-5 to TRBJ2-5; the DNA was not compared with TRBD2, the D call given in the table. TRBV7-5 is annotated as a pseudogene. The CDR3 extends over 16 amino acids.

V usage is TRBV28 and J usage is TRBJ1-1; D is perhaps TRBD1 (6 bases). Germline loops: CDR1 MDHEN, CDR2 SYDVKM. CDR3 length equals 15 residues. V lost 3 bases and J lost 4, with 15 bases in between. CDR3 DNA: TGTGCCAGCAGTTTCCACCGACAGGACCGCACTGAAGCTTTCTTT. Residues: CASSFHRQDRTEAFF.

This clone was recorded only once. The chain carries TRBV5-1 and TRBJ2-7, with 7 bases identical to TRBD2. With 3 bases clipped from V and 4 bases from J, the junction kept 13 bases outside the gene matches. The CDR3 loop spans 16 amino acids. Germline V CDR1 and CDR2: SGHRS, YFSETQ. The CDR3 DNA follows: TGCGCCAGCAGCTCGCAAAACAGCGGGATTGGATACGAGCAGTACTTC. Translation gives CASSSQNSGIGYEQYF.

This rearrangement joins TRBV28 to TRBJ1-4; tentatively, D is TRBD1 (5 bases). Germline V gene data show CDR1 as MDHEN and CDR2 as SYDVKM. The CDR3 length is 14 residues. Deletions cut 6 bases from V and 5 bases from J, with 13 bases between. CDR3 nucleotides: TGTGCCAGCAGGTACGGGGGACGCAATGAAAAACTGTTTTTT. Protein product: CASRYGGRNEKLFF.

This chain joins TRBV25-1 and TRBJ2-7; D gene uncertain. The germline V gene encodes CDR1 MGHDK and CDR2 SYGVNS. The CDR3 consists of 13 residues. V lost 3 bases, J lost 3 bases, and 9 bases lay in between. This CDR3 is CASSEGGLYEQYF. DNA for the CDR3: TGTGCCAGCAGTGAGGGCGGCCTCTACGAGCAGTACTTC.

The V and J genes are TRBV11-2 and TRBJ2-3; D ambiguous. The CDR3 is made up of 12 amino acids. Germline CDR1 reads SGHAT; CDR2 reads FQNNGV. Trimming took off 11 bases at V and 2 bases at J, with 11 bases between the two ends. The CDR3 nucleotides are TGTGCCTCCCGCATCAACACAGATACGCAGTATTTT. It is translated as CASRINTDTQYF.

The CDR3 nucleotides read TGTGCCAGCAGGACAGGGACGGGGGGAAACACCATATATTTT. As protein: CASRTGTGGNTIYF. The V call is TRBV2, the J call TRBJ1-3; 7 bases align to TRBD1. CDR1 SNHLY and CDR2 FYNNEI come from the germline V gene. The trim removed 6 bases at V and 4 bases at J, leaving 6 bases unmatched. The CDR3 has 14 amino acids.

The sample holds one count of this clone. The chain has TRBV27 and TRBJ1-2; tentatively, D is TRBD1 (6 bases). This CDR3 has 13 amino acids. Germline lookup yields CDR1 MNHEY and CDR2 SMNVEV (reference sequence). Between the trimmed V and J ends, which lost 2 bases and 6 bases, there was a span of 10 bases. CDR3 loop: CASSLMGADGYTF. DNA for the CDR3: TGTGCCAGCAGTTTAATGGGGGCAGATGGCTACACCTTC.

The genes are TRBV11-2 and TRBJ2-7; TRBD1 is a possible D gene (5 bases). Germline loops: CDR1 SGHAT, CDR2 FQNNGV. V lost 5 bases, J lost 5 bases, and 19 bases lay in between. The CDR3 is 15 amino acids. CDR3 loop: CASSPWGPLADEQYF. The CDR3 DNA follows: TGTGCCAGCAGCCCGTGGGGCCCCTTAGCCGACGAGCAGTACTTC.

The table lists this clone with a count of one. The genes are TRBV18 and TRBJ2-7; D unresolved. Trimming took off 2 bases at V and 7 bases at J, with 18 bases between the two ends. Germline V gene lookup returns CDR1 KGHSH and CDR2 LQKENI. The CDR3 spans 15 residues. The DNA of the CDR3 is TGTGCCAGCTCACCAATGGTCCCGGGCCCCGGGGAGCAGTACTTC. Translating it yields CASSPMVPGPGEQYF.